This TCR beta chain was sequenced for a study of tumor-infiltrating lymphocytes in localized non-small cell lung cancer. General study results and limits: Tumors had more T cell infiltration than uninvolved lung, per TCRbeta sequencing and CD3 counts.

Trimming removed 1 base from V and 2 bases from J, with 12 bases in between. CDR3 length: 15 residues. In germline, CDR1 is MDHEN, CDR2 SYDVKM. Assay: immunoSEQ multiplex PCR; the TCRdb copy retains only in-frame clones and omits some. The sample has 9,500 to 15,000 clones; under 90% are singletons. To note about this clone: Its antigen is still unknown.

Material for sequencing was lung tumor tissue. This TCR was recovered from a human donor with non-small cell lung cancer. The chain links TRBV28 to TRBJ2-7; tentatively, D is TRBD1 (6 bases). As DNA, the CDR3 is TGTGCCAGCAGTTTATCCGGACAGCCAGCCTACGAGCAGTACTTC. Its translation is CASSLSGQPAYEQYF.